What follows is one T cell receptor beta chain and its context. This sample stems from a study of T cell clonotyping in hematopoietic cell transplantation. Whole-study context: Cytoreduction preceded collection of pretransplant recipient samples.

This table comes from immunoSEQ multiplex PCR, and its TCRdb copy is limited to in-frame clones, with some not included. This sample has about 27,000 clones, with roughly 70% found just once. Trimming took 6 bases from V and 4 from J; bases not matched to a gene: 6. This CDR3 has 13 amino acids. Germline CDR1 reads MNHEY; CDR2 reads SMNVEV (reference sequence). Regarding time point: recipient sample about 28 days before transplant, after cytoreduction. The chain has TRBV27 and TRBJ2-7, with TRBD2 matching 7 bases. The receptor was derived from a man aged 45-65 years with myelodysplastic syndrome. Some clones in this sample may be carry-over from other donors' samples. The source material was peripheral blood mononuclear cells, sampled before stem cell transplant. CDR3 sequence reads: CASSRTSGYEQYF. For the CDR3, the DNA is TGTGCCAGCAGCAGGACTAGTGGGTACGAGCAGTACTTC.